Below, 27 T cell receptor beta chains from the same sample are listed, as sequenced in a study of T cell repertoires in cytomegalovirus infection. Using its own MiXCR run on the reads, TCRdb lists one record per CDR3 protein. This table holds fewer than 550,000 distinct CDR3 sequences, roughly 29% found once. Sequenced input: PBMCs. The receptor set was obtained from a human donor in good health (CMV status not recorded). Some clones in this sample may be carry-over from other donors' samples.

As concerns this clonotype: A junction boundary mismatches the germline segment, possibly from a read error. The chain employs TRBV30 and TRBJ2-2, with 9 bases matching TRBD1. The CDR3 has 15 amino acids. Germline CDR1 GTSNPN, CDR2 SVGIG (reference sequence). In nucleotides, the CDR3 is TGTGCCTGGAGTTACCGGGACAGGGTGACCGGGAAGCTGTTTTTT. Its protein is CAWSYRDRVTGKLFF. Variable domain in full (rest from reference TRBV30 and TRBJ2-2): SQTIHQWPATLVQPVGSPLSLECTVEGTSNPNLYWYRQAAGRGLQLLFYSVGIGQISSEVPQNLSASRPQDRQFILSSKKLLLSDSGFYLCAWSYRDRVTGKLFFGEGSRLTVL.

This clonotype was found a few times. The V and J genes are TRBV7-2 and TRBJ1-5; D gene ambiguous. The CDR3 extends over 13 amino acids. Germline CDR1 and CDR2: SGHTA and FQGNSA. Trimming removed 3 bases at V and 4 bases at J, with 7 bases between. The CDR3 region has the DNA TGTGCCAGCAGCTTCTCACAGAATCAGCCCCAGCATTTT. Translating it yields CASSFSQNQPQHF.

In its sample, this clonotype was seen a few times. The CDR3 spells CATSEAGRDSNQPQHF. DNA for the CDR3: TGTGCCACCAGTGAAGCGGGTAGAGATAGCAATCAGCCCCAGCATTTT. The rearrangement links TRBV24-1 to TRBJ1-5; no definite D call. There are 16 residues in the CDR3. V gave up 4 bases and J gave up 0 bases, with 12 bases separating them. Germline V lookup: CDR1 KGHDR, CDR2 SFDVKD.

The sample holds a few counts of this clonotype. The chain has TRBV29-1 and TRBJ2-7, with 10 bases matching TRBD2. Trimming took 7 bases from V and 4 from J; bases not matched to a gene: 7. Germline V gene sequence: CDR1 SQVTM, CDR2 ANQGSEA. The CDR3 loop spans 13 amino acids. CDR3 coding DNA: TGCAGCGCGCTAGCGGGAGCTTGGTACGAGCAGTACTTC. Its protein product is CSALAGAWYEQYF.

The rearrangement links TRBV7-3 to TRBJ2-1; 7 nucleotides line up with TRBD1. Germline loops: CDR1 SGHTA, CDR2 FQGTGA. The CDR3 has 15 residues. After removal of 4 bases from V and 6 bases from J, the junction contained 9 bases not matched to a gene. DNA of the CDR3: TGTGCCAGCAGCTCGACAGGGAACTGGGGCAATGAGCAGTTCTTC. This gives the protein CASSSTGNWGNEQFF. Together with reference TRBV7-3 and TRBJ2-1, the CDR3 gives the full variable domain: GAGVSQTPSNKVTEKGKYVELRCDPISGHTALYWYRQSLGQGPEFLIYFQGTGAADDSGLPNDRFFAVRPEGSVSTLKIQRTERGDSAVYLCASSSTGNWGNEQFFGPGTRLTVL.

The chain carries TRBV4-1 and TRBJ2-4; D possibly corresponds to TRBD2 (5 bases). The V end lost 4 bases, the J end lost 2 bases, and 15 bases lay between the germline ends. The germline gives CDR1 MGHRA, CDR2 YSYEKL. The CDR3 totals 16 residues. In DNA, the CDR3 is TGCGCCAGCAGCCGAATTAGCGAGGCGTCCAAAAACATTCAGTACTTC. Its translation is CASSRISEASKNIQYF.

The chain carries TRBV6-8 and TRBJ2-1; 8 bases are a match to TRBD2. The CDR3 is 23 amino acids. The junction had 27 bases not matched to a gene; V was cut back by 4 bases and J by 1 base. Germline V CDR1 and CDR2: MNHGY, SAAAGT. The CDR3 nucleotides are TGTGCCAGCAGTTTCACAACAATTCTAGCTAGGCAAATAGCGGGAATGTCCTACAATGAGCAGTTCTTC. This gives the protein CASSFTTILARQIAGMSYNEQFF.

A few counts support this clonotype. The chain has TRBV5-4 and TRBJ2-3, with D uncertain. Trimming left V 5 bases short and J 0 bases short, with 10 bases between. There are 14 residues in the CDR3. Germline CDR1 reads SGHNT; CDR2 reads YYREEE (reference sequence). Here the CDR3 DNA reads TGTGCCAGCAGTACCCAATCAAGCACAGATACGCAGTATTTT. This encodes CASSTQSSTDTQYF.

In this sample, this clonotype turned up many times. The genes are TRBV7-2 and TRBJ1-5; 7 bases are a match to TRBD1. The CDR3 totals 13 residues. CDR1 is SGHTA and CDR2 is FQGNSA in the germline V gene. The V and J ends lost 5 bases and 7 bases, in that order; junction bases with no gene match: 5. This chain's CDR3 is CASSDRVGQPQHF. In DNA, the CDR3 is TGTGCCAGCAGCGACAGGGTTGGGCAGCCCCAGCATTTT.

This chain uses TRBV5-8 with TRBJ1-1; 8 positions match TRBD1. The CDR3 extends over 14 amino acids. The V segment lost 0 bases and the J segment 13 bases; nucleotides outside the gene matches: 11. Germline CDR1 SGHTS, CDR2 YDEGEE. CDR3 residues: CASSLDGQGPTVFF. CDR3 bases: TGTGCCAGCAGCTTGGATGGACAGGGTCCCACGGTTTTCTTT.

This clonotype was counted only a few times. This chain connects TRBV20-1 to TRBJ2-1, with D possibly matching TRBD2 (6 bases). Trimming left V 5 bases short and J 6 bases short, with 11 bases between. The germline gives CDR1 DFQATT, CDR2 SNEGSKA (reference sequence). The CDR3 runs to 12 residues. The CDR3 is CSAAAGFNEQFF. CDR3 coding DNA: TGCAGTGCTGCGGCGGGGTTCAATGAGCAGTTCTTC.

Ten or more counts support this clonotype. CDR3 sequence (DNA): TGTGCCAGCAGCTTTATGGGCGGACTAGCGGGAGGGAATGAGCAGTTCTTC. Translating it yields CASSFMGGLAGGNEQFF. The chain couples TRBV7-2 to TRBJ2-1; TRBD2 aligns across 15 bases. Germline CDR1 and CDR2: SGHTA and FQGNSA. CDR3 length: 17 residues. V trimming: 3 bases; J trimming: 7 bases; junction bases outside the gene matches: 7.

This clonotype was seen a single time. The chain couples TRBV14 to TRBJ2-3, with 8 bases matching TRBD2. The CDR3 loop spans 16 amino acids. Trimming at V came to 1 base and at J to 6 bases, leaving 9 bases not matched to a gene. Germline assignment: CDR1 SGHDN and CDR2 FVKESK. The CDR3 DNA reads as TGTGCCAGCAGCCAAGTGCCAGCGGGAGCTTTGGATACGCAGTATTTT. It codes for CASSQVPAGALDTQYF.

J is TRBJ2-7 and V is TRBV7-3, with 8 nucleotides matching TRBD1. Per the germline V gene, CDR1 is SGHTA and CDR2 is FQGTGA. This CDR3 is 13 amino acids long. Losses at the gene ends were 5 bases for V and 7 bases for J; bases not matched to a gene: 7. This CDR3 is CASSQTGGWEQYF. CDR3 in DNA: TGTGCCAGCAGCCAAACAGGGGGATGGGAGCAGTACTTC.

This clonotype has a handful of counts. The chain uses TRBV5-6 and TRBJ2-2; D unresolved. The CDR3 has 12 residues. Germline V gene data show CDR1 as SGHDT and CDR2 as YYEEEE. Trimming stripped 1 base from V and 6 bases from J, with 4 bases between. The CDR3 region has the DNA TGTGCCAGCAGCTTGTGGCCCGGGGAGCTGTTTTTT. It is translated as CASSLWPGELFF.

On this clonotype: A much larger clone differs by one base, so this may be a read error. Here the CDR3 omits its conserved ending phenylalanine or tryptophan, so a read error is the likely source. The chain employs TRBV7-2 and TRBJ1-1; D might be TRBD1 (5 bases). The V gene lost 2 bases and the J gene lost 5 bases, with 9 bases spanning the gap. CDR1 and CDR2 (germline): SGHTA, FQGNSA. This CDR3 is 13 amino acids long. CDR3 in amino acids: CASSLSGKTEAFS. The CDR3 DNA sequence: TGTGCCAGCAGCTTATCAGGGAAAACTGAAGCTTTCTCT.

The chain recombines TRBV19 with TRBJ1-2; D ambiguous. CDR1 is LNHDA, CDR2 SQIVND, per germline (reference sequence). The CDR3 totals 15 residues. Trimming took 4 bases from V and 4 from J, leaving 16 bases between them. This CDR3 is CASSRSLQPVYGYTF. The CDR3 coding sequence is TGTGCCAGTAGTAGATCGCTCCAACCTGTCTATGGCTACACCTTC.

The sample holds many counts of this clonotype. This CDR3 is CASSYPGPNQPQHF. The CDR3 DNA sequence: TGTGCCAGCAGTTACCCAGGCCCCAATCAGCCCCAGCATTTT. The chain employs TRBV6-2 or TRBV6-3 and TRBJ1-5, with unresolved D. Germline-derived CDR1 and CDR2 are MNHEY and SVGEGT. V lost 2 bases and J lost 3, with 8 bases in between. This CDR3 is 14 amino acids long.

The V call is TRBV30, the J call TRBJ1-1; D may be TRBD1 (5 bases). V lost 0 bases, J lost 5 bases, and 19 bases lay in between. This CDR3 contains 16 residues. From germline, CDR1 is GTSNPN and CDR2 SVGIG (reference sequence). DNA of the CDR3: TGTGCCTGGAGTGTACTTGGGTCGACAGAACGAACTGAAGCTTTCTTT. Amino acids: CAWSVLGSTERTEAFF.

This sequence joins TRBV12-3 or TRBV12-4 and TRBJ2-5; perhaps D is TRBD1 or TRBD2 (5 bases each). The CDR3 is 15 residues long. V dropped 6 bases and J dropped 0 bases, with 14 bases sitting between them. Written as DNA, the CDR3 is TGTGCCAGCAGCCCACTATGGGGGTACCAAGAGACCCAGTACTTC. Translated, it gives CASSPLWGYQETQYF.

This clonotype has only a few counts. The chain has TRBV6-2 or TRBV6-3 and TRBJ2-7, with TRBD1 matching 10 bases. Germline V gene lookup returns CDR1 MNHEY and CDR2 SVGEGT. The CDR3 covers 15 residues. With 5 bases clipped from V and 4 bases from J, the junction kept 8 bases outside the gene matches. CDR3 in DNA: TGTGCCAGCAGTAACGCAGGGACAGGGGAGTACGAGCAGTACGTC. Its protein is CASSNAGTGEYEQYV.

The gene calls are TRBV10-2 and TRBJ1-5; D not certain. This CDR3 comprises 13 residues. The V gene lost 7 bases and the J gene lost 9 bases, with 16 bases spanning the gap. Looked up from germline, CDR1 is WSHSY and CDR2 is SAAADI. CDR3 nucleotide sequence: TGCGCCAGCAACTCGGGCCCCGTTGGGCCCCAGCATTTT. The encoded protein is CASNSGPVGPQHF.

The V call is TRBV12-3 or TRBV12-4, the J call TRBJ2-1; D possibly corresponds to TRBD2 (6 bases). This CDR3 comprises 15 residues. V lost 3 bases to trimming and J lost 4 bases, with 13 bases between them. CDR3 sequence: CASSLGGMGYNEQFF. Written as DNA, the CDR3 is TGTGCCAGCAGTTTGGGCGGGATGGGATACAATGAGCAGTTCTTC.

This clonotype was observed once. The gene calls are TRBV28 and TRBJ1-2; weak D call: TRBD1 (6 bases). The CDR3 sequence is 14 residues long. Trimming took off 6 bases at V and 3 bases at J, with 14 bases between the two ends. Germline V gene data show CDR1 as MDHEN and CDR2 as SYDVKM. The CDR3, as DNA: TGTGCCAGCAGATTCTCCAGACAGGACTATGGCTACACCTTC. This sequence encodes CASRFSRQDYGYTF.

Many counts were recorded for this clonotype. The rearrangement joins TRBV11-2 to TRBJ1-2; D unresolved. Per the germline V gene, CDR1 is SGHAT and CDR2 is FQNNGV. The CDR3 is made up of 16 amino acids. The V end lost 0 bases, the J end lost 2 bases, and 13 bases lay between the germline ends. The CDR3 bases are TGTGCCAGCAGCTTAGATCCGGCACCTCCGAACTATGGCTACACCTTC. Translation: CASSLDPAPPNYGYTF. Full variable domain (outside the CDR3, taken from reference TRBV11-2 and TRBJ1-2): EAGVAQSPRYKIIEKRQSVAFWCNPISGHATLYWYQQILGQGPKLLIQFQNNGVVDDSQLPKDRFSAERLKGVDSTLKIQPAKLEDSAVYLCASSLDPAPPNYGYTFGSGTRLTVV.

This clonotype was seen only a few times. V gene TRBV4-2 combines with J gene TRBJ2-1, with 11 bases fitting TRBD2. Germline CDR1 is LGHNA and CDR2 is YNFKEQ. The CDR3 length is 18 residues. Trimming removed 1 base from V and 1 base from J; junction bases left unmatched: 6. CDR3 residues: CASSQGRGLAVSYNEQFF. CDR3 bases: TGTGCCAGCAGCCAAGGTCGGGGACTAGCGGTGTCCTACAATGAGCAGTTCTTC.

The rearrangement uses TRBV4-1 and TRBJ2-7; 12 bases are a match to TRBD2. Germline V gene data show CDR1 as MGHRA and CDR2 as YSYEKL. The V segment lost 0 bases and the J segment 9 bases; nucleotides outside the gene matches: 9. The CDR3 is made up of 16 amino acids. CDR3 in amino acids: CASSQDRRLAGAGQYF. The CDR3 DNA is TGCGCCAGCAGCCAAGATCGAAGACTAGCGGGAGCTGGGCAGTACTTC.